This is a list of T cell receptor beta chains from one sample in a study of patients and donors after allogeneic stem cell transplantation. TCRdb ran MiXCR on the RT-PCR reads and lists one entry per CDR3 protein. The sample lists about a million distinct CDR3 sequences, over 15% seen once, with roughly 6% in the top ten. The sequenced sample was blood, either unsorted or a sorted T cell fraction (not recorded which). The receptors were gathered from a human donor who was either an allogeneic HSCT recipient or a stem cell or donor lymphocyte infusion donor (not recorded which). It is not recorded whose cells these are; they may come from a transplant donor. The CDR3 runs from the conserved cysteine through the conserved F or W. Fields, in order: V gene, CDR3 length, clone size, D gene, J gene, CDR3 DNA, CDR3 protein. A D gene is named only where the DNA matches it firmly. Rows give clone size only sometimes, using once, few, many, or a class for an expanded clone.

TRBV20-1	13	-	-	TRBJ1-1	TGCAGTGCTGGGCATAGGTTGAGGACTGAAGCTTTCTTT	CSAGHRLRTEAFF
TRBV20-1	11	-	-	TRBJ1-5	TGCAGTGCTAGAATTAATCAGCCCCAGCATTTT	CSARINQPQHF
TRBV29-1	13	few	TRBD1	TRBJ2-7	TGCAGCGTCCCGGGACAGGCCGAGGGCGAGCAGTACTTC	CSVPGQAEGEQYF
TRBV29-1	11	-	-	TRBJ1-2	TGCAGCGGACGACAGGATTATGGCTACACCTTC	CSGRQDYGYTF
TRBV30	14	few	-	TRBJ2-7	TGTGCCTGGAGTGTAAGTGGGCTTTCCTACGAGCAGTACTTC	CAWSVSGLSYEQYF
TRBV6-5	17	few	-	TRBJ1-2	TGTGCCAGCAGTTACCTCGCCGGCCAGGCGGTTCACTATGGCTACACCTTC	CASSYLAGQAVHYGYTF
TRBV20-1	15	-	-	TRBJ1-3	TGCAGTGCTAGAGATGGGGGGGGTCCTGGAAACACCATATATTTT	CSARDGGGPGNTIYF
TRBV14	14	-	-	TRBJ1-1	TGTGCCAGCAGCCAAGTGACAGTGAACACTGAAGCTTTCTTT	CASSQVTVNTEAFF
TRBV20-1	16	few	TRBD2	TRBJ2-1	TGCAGTGCTAGAGATCTCGACGGGACTAGGCTCAATGAGCAGTTCTTC	CSARDLDGTRLNEQFF
TRBV9	16	few	-	TRBJ2-7	TGTGCCAGCAGCGTAGAAGAGCGGGTACCCACCTACGAGCAGTACTTC	CASSVEERVPTYEQYF
TRBV27	17	-	TRBD2	TRBJ2-1	TGTGCCAGCAGTTTCTATAGGACTAGCGACTTCTACAATGAGCAGTTCTTC	CASSFYRTSDFYNEQFF
TRBV7-2	15	many	-	TRBJ1-1	TGTGCCAGCAGCTTAGGTCCAGGAATGAACACTGAAGCTTTCTTT	CASSLGPGMNTEAFF
TRBV27	15	-	-	TRBJ2-7	TGTGCCAGCAGTTTCCGGACGGCCCTTCGCTACGAGCAGTACTTC	CASSFRTALRYEQYF
TRBV11-3	17	few	TRBD1	TRBJ2-1	TGTGCCAGCAGCTTAGTGTTCGACAGGGGGGAATTTAATGAGCAGTTCTTC	CASSLVFDRGEFNEQFF
TRBV5-1	13	few	-	TRBJ1-2	TGCGCCAGCAGCTACGGGGAGGACTATGGCTACACCTTC	CASSYGEDYGYTF
TRBV10-3	15	few	-	TRBJ1-1	TGTGCCATCAGTGAGTCGAGGATAAGGGACACTGAAGCTTTCTTT	CAISESRIRDTEAFF
TRBV5-1	14	few	-	TRBJ2-3	TGCGCCAGCAGCTTGGAGCTACCCGCAGATACGCAGTATTTT	CASSLELPADTQYF
TRBV5-1	14	many	-	TRBJ2-7	TGCGCCAGCAGCTTGGGACAGAGCTCCTACGAGCAGTACTTC	CASSLGQSSYEQYF
TRBV14	15	-	-	TRBJ2-1	TGTGCCAGCAGCCAAGATCTGACAGGCTACAATGAGCAGTTCTTC	CASSQDLTGYNEQFF
TRBV7-9	16	few	-	TRBJ2-1	TGTGCCAGCAGCATCGTCACCCACCCCTCCTACAATGAGCAGTTCTTC	CASSIVTHPSYNEQFF